The sequence of this T cell receptor (beta chain) was determined in a study of Ad26.COV2.S vaccination and SARS-CoV-2 variants. Sequenced by immunoSEQ multiplex PCR; TCRdb stores in-frame clones only, minus some. The sample includes under 550,000 clones, 90% of them seen just once. Treatment reported: 19 received Ad26.COV2.S at low or high dose, single or two shots; about 5 received placebo; per-sample allocation not given. After the first vaccine or placebo injection, samples were drawn on day 63. Sequences were derived from peripheral blood, sampled in a trial of Ad26.COV2.S vaccine versus placebo. This clonotype was sampled from a person between 18 and 59 years old who received the Ad26.COV2.S COVID-19 vaccine or a placebo.

The CDR3 nucleotides read TGCGCCAGCAGCCAATGGGGATTATCCGGGGGCAGTAATCCCAACTATGGCTACACCTTC. Translated: CASSQWGLSGGSNPNYGYTF. J is TRBJ1-2 and V is TRBV4-3; TRBD1 is a possible D gene (6 bases). Trimming removed 2 bases at V and 2 bases at J, with 27 bases between. From germline, CDR1 is LGHNA and CDR2 YSLEER. The CDR3 has 20 amino acids.